The clone carrying this TCR beta chain was counted only a few times. As yet, its antigen is unknown. TCRdb ran MiXCR on the 5' RACE reads and lists one entry per CDR3 protein. The sample carries about 240,000 distinct CDR3 sequences, 8.6% recorded once. The data are from a study of CD8 T cells in ankylosing spondylitis. Study-level points and caveats: Matched ankylosing spondylitis synovial fluid reportedly contained a significantly enriched population of disease-linked clones. One TCR beta motif, made up of several highly homologous variants, appeared characteristic of ankylosing spondylitis blood.

Trimming removed 5 bases at V and 3 bases at J, with 14 bases between. Germline lookup yields CDR1 MNHNS and CDR2 SASEGT. This CDR3 comprises 16 residues. The J gene is TRBJ2-6, the V gene TRBV6-1, with D hard to call. The sequenced material came from blood, either unsorted or a sorted T cell fraction (not recorded which). The sequence came from a male donor with ankylosing spondylitis or in good health (not recorded which). CDR3 nucleotides: TGTGCCAGCAGTCAACTACCCCCGAGTGGGGCCAACGTCCTGACTTTC. Residues: CASSQLPPSGANVLTF.